This TCR beta chain emerged from a study of T cell repertoires in cytomegalovirus infection. Study as a whole: In public TCR beta signatures, there were indications of both CMV infection and matching HLA type. General study results and limits: HLA-C-restricted CMV-specific TCR beta clonotypes were dominant in the ex vivo response. Totalled public TCR beta family frequency picked out people who carried CMV plus the relevant HLA.

This clonotype was seen a handful of times. Antigen: not known. TCRdb reprocessed the reads via MiXCR and lists one record per CDR3 protein. The table has almost 550,000 distinct CDR3 sequences, 16% seen once. From germline, CDR1 is MGHRA and CDR2 YSYEKL. V lost 1 base to trimming and J lost 2 bases; unmatched junction nucleotides: 4. The CDR3 contains 17 residues. The clonotype comes from a human donor in good health (CMV status not recorded). Some clones in this sample may be carry-over from other donors' samples. This chain joins TRBV4-1 and TRBJ2-3; TRBD2 aligns across 12 bases. The source material was CD8+ T cells from PBMCs. The DNA of the CDR3 is TGCGCCAGCAGCCAAGGACTAGCGGGGGCCTACACAGATACGCAGTATTTT. Residues: CASSQGLAGAYTDTQYF.